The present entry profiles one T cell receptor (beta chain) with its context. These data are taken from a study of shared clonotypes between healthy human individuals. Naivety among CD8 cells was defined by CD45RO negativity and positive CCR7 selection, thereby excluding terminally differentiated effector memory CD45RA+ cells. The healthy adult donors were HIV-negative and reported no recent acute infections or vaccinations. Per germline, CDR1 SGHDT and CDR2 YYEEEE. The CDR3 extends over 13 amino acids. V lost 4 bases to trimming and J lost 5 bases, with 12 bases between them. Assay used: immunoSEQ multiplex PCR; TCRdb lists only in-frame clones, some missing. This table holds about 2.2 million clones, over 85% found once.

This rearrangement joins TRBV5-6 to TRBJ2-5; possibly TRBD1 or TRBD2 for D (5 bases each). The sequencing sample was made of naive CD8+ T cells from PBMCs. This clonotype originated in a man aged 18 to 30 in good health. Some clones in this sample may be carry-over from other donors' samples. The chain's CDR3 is CASSPDWGETQYF. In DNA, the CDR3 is TGTGCCAGCAGCCCTGACTGGGGGGAGACCCAGTACTTC.